One T cell receptor (beta chain) is described in this entry. Its antigen is unidentified. TCRdb processed the 5' RACE reads anew with MiXCR; each CDR3 protein has one entry. Among approximately 210,000 distinct CDR3 sequences listed, about 10% were seen once. V was pared by 2 bases and J by 6 bases, with 11 bases between. Germline CDR1 and CDR2: MNHEY and SVGEGT. The CDR3 is 13 amino acids. This sample stems from a study of T-cell memory formation after mild COVID-19. Study context: TCR clusters were mostly confined to one donor each. Points from the study as a whole: The main location of contracting CD4+ clones was CM and EM, and that of contracting CD8+ clones was EMRA. Some clones that responded were present in memory (sampled pre-infection), which suggests cross-reactive memory joined.

Sequencing was done on a sample of PBMCs or a T cell subset sorted from them (not recorded which). The TCR comes from a man aged 18 to 30 who had mild COVID-19 (a few samples of this study predate the infection). Cell type and time point are not known. The gene calls are TRBV6-2 or TRBV6-3 and TRBJ2-7; D possibly corresponds to TRBD1 (5 bases). Here the CDR3 DNA reads TGTGCCAGCAGTTACAGGGGTGTAGGCGAGCAGTACGTC. It specifies CASSYRGVGEQYV.